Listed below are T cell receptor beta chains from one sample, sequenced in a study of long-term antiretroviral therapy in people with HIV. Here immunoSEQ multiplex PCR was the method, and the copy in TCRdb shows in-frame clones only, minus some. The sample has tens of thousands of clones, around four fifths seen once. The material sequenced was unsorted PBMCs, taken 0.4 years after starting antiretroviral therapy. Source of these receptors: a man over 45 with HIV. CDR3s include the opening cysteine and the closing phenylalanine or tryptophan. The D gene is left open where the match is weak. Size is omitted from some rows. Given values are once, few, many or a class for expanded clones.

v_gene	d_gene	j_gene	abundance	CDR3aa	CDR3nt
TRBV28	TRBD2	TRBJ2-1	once	CASSSSGRGANEQFF	TGTGCCAGCAGTTCTAGCGGGCGGGGGGCCAATGAGCAGTTCTTC
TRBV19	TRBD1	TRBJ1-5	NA	CASSIGAGGFQPQHF	TGTGCCAGTAGTATAGGGGCAGGGGGCTTTCAGCCCCAGCATTTT
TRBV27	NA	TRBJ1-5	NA	CASSLLGNQPQHF	TGTGCCAGCAGTTTATTGGGCAATCAGCCCCAGCATTTT
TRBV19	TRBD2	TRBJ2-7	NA	CASSIVAGGAPYEQYF	TGTGCCAGTAGTATCGTCGCGGGGGGAGCCCCTTACGAGCAGTACTTC
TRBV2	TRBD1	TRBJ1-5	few	CASQTGGNQPQHF	TGTGCCAGCCAGACAGGGGGGAATCAGCCCCAGCATTTT
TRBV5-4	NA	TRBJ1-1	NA	CASSFPESTEAFF	TGTGCCAGCAGCTTTCCAGAGTCCACTGAAGCTTTCTTT
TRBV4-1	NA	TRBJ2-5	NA	CASSQAAGSQETQYF	TGCGCCAGCAGCCAAGCCGCCGGCAGTCAAGAGACCCAGTACTTC
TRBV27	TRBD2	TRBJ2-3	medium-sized	CASSPLGGGDTDTQYF	TGTGCCAGCAGTCCCCTTGGCGGGGGAGACACAGATACGCAGTATTTT
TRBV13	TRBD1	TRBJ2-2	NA	CASSSDRENTGELFF	TGTGCCAGCAGCTCTGACAGGGAGAACACCGGGGAGCTGTTTTTT
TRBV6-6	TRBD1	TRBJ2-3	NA	CASLGRTGLDTQYF	TGTGCCAGCCTTGGCAGGACAGGGTTGGATACGCAGTATTTT
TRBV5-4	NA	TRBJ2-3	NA	CASSLFTGTDTQYF	TGTGCCAGCAGCCTTTTTACGGGCACAGATACGCAGTATTTT
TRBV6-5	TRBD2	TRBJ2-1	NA	CASSVPSGGGDEQFF	TGTGCCAGCAGTGTCCCCAGCGGGGGGGGCGATGAGCAGTTCTTC
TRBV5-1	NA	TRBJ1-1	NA	CASSPLKVLTEAFF	TGCGCCAGCAGCCCGTTAAAGGTCCTCACTGAAGCTTTCTTT
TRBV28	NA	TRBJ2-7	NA	CASGRPGTGYEQYF	TGTGCCAGCGGGCGCCCGGGGACGGGCTACGAGCAGTACTTC
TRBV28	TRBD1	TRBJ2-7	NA	CASSPTGNAYEQYF	TGTGCCAGCAGTCCGACAGGGAACGCCTACGAGCAGTACTTC
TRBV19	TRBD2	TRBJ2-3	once	CASSPSGGTDTQYF	TGTGCCAGTAGCCCTAGCGGGGGAACAGATACGCAGTATTTT
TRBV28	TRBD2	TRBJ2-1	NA	CASSGGAGGYNEQFF	TGTGCCAGCAGCGGAGGGGCGGGGGGGTACAATGAGCAGTTCTTC
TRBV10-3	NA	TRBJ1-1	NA	CAISEGQPNTEAFF	TGTGCCATCAGTGAGGGCCAGCCGAACACTGAAGCTTTCTTT
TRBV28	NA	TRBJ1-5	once	CASRETGRQHF	TGTGCCAGCAGGGAAACGGGACGGCAGCATTTT
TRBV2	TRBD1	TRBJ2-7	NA	CASLQDRGQGEQYF	TGTGCCAGCCTACAGGACAGGGGGCAGGGCGAGCAGTACTTC
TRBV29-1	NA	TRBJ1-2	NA	CSVERSVNYGYTF	TGCAGCGTTGAACGGTCAGTGAACTATGGCTACACCTTC
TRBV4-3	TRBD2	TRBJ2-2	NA	CASAGGRWTGELFF	TGCGCCAGCGCGGGGGGGCGATGGACCGGGGAGCTGTTTTTT
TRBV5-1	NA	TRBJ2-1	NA	CASSWIGSDNEQFF	TGCGCCAGCAGCTGGATTGGGTCAGACAATGAGCAGTTCTTC
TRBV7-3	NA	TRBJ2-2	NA	CASRAGKGQKGDTGELFF	TGTGCCAGCCGTGCGGGGAAAGGACAGAAGGGGGACACCGGGGAGCTGTTTTTT
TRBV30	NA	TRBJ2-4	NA	CAWSVKGAKDIQYF	TGTGCCTGGAGTGTAAAAGGGGCCAAGGACATTCAGTACTTC
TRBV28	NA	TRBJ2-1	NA	CASRRQGAWNEQFF	TGTGCCAGCAGGCGGCAGGGAGCGTGGAATGAGCAGTTCTTC
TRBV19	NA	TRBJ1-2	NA	CASSIGGARDYGYTF	TGTGCCAGTAGTATAGGTGGGGCCAGAGACTATGGCTACACCTTC
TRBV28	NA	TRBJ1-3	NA	CASSSAGALGNTIYF	TGTGCCAGCAGTTCCGCGGGAGCTTTGGGAAACACCATATATTTT
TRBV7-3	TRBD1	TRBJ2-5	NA	CASSLRQGVGETQYF	TGTGCCAGCAGCTTGCGACAGGGGGTTGGAGAGACCCAGTACTTC
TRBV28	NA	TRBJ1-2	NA	CASSLTPYGYTF	TGTGCCAGCAGCCTCACCCCCTATGGCTACACCTTC
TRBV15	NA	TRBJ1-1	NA	CATSRGGVRSTEAFF	TGTGCCACCAGCAGAGGGGGGGTCAGGAGCACTGAAGCTTTCTTT
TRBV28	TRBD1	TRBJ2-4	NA	CASSPWTGNFNIQYF	TGTGCCAGCAGTCCGTGGACAGGGAATTTCAACATTCAGTACTTC